Listed below are T cell receptor beta chains from one sample, sequenced in a study of T cells in Graves' hyperthyroidism and ophthalmopathy. TCRdb recomputed calls from the multiplex PCR reads with MiXCR, one row per CDR3 protein. Among about 270,000 distinct CDR3 sequences listed, about 20% were seen once. Sequenced material: blood. These TCRs come from a young man with Graves' ophthalmopathy. CDR3s include the opening cysteine and the closing phenylalanine or tryptophan. The D gene is left open where the match is weak. Only some rows state a clone size, as once, few, many or a class for expanded clones.

NA	TRBJ1-1	TRBV27	NA	TGTGCCAGCAGTTTATCGATGGCAGCCTTGAACACTGAAGCTTTCTTT	CASSLSMAALNTEAFF
NA	TRBJ1-1	TRBV12-3/TRBV12-4	few	TGTGCCAGCCACAGCATCAGGGAGGTTAAAGCTTTCTTT	CASHSIREVKAFF
TRBD1	TRBJ2-3	TRBV12-3/TRBV12-4	few	TGTGCCAGCACCCAGACAGGGGCGCAGATAGATACGCAGTATTTT	CASTQTGAQIDTQYF
NA	TRBJ1-4	TRBV7-8	few	TGTGCCAGCAGCTTAGTTGGCAGTTCTAATGAAAAACTGTTTTTT	CASSLVGSSNEKLFF
TRBD1	TRBJ2-3	TRBV29-1	NA	TGCAGCGATCCCCGGGACAGGGACACAGATACGCAGTATTTT	CSDPRDRDTDTQYF
TRBD1	TRBJ2-3	TRBV19	NA	TGTGCCACCACCACCGGGACAGGGCACACAGATACGCAGTATTTT	CATTTGTGHTDTQYF
NA	TRBJ2-2	TRBV5-1	many	TGCGCCAGCAGCTCGCTAGGCGCGAACACCGGGGAGCTGTTTTTT	CASSSLGANTGELFF
NA	TRBJ2-5	TRBV12-3/TRBV12-4	many	TGTGCCAGCAGACCCCGGACAGCGTACGACCAAGAGACCCAGTACTTC	CASRPRTAYDQETQYF
TRBD1	TRBJ1-1	TRBV6-1	many	TGTGCCAGCAGAGCGGGACAGTATTCTGAAGCTTTCTTT	CASRAGQYSEAFF
NA	TRBJ2-5	TRBV7-9	NA	TGTGCCAGCAGCGAAATGACAAGCCAAGAGACCCAGTACTTC	CASSEMTSQETQYF
NA	TRBJ2-7	TRBV7-2	few	TGTGCCAGCAGAAGGGGGGCCGAGCAGTACTTC	CASRRGAEQYF
NA	TRBJ1-1	TRBV5-1	many	TGCGCCAGCAGCCCGGTACGGACCGAGAACACTGAAGCTTTCTTT	CASSPVRTENTEAFF
TRBD2	TRBJ2-2	TRBV5-1	few	TGCGCCAGCAGCTTGGATCTAGCGGGAGTCGGGGAGCTGTTTTTT	CASSLDLAGVGELFF
TRBD2	TRBJ2-1	TRBV20-1	NA	TGCAGTGCTGGGGATAACCCGGGGACTAGCGGGAGGGCGGAGTCCTACAATGAGCAGTTCTTC	CSAGDNPGTSGRAESYNEQFF
NA	TRBJ1-4	TRBV2	many	TGTGCCAGCAGTGAGATCCCTATGTTAGTTAATGAAAAACTGTTTTTT	CASSEIPMLVNEKLFF
NA	TRBJ2-7	TRBV5-1	many	TGCGCCAGCAGCTTGGCTTCAGGGTGGGCGCCCTACGAGCAGTACTTC	CASSLASGWAPYEQYF
NA	TRBJ2-4	TRBV20-1	NA	TGCAGTGCTAGAGTAGAAGGCAAAAACATTCAGTACTTC	CSARVEGKNIQYF
NA	TRBJ1-5	TRBV7-2	NA	TGTGCCAGCAGCACTGACCCGGGCCGGAGTCAGCCCCAGCATTTT	CASSTDPGRSQPQHF
NA	TRBJ2-3	TRBV20-1	many	TGCAGTGCTAGAGTAGCGGCTAGCACAGATACGCAGTATTTT	CSARVAASTDTQYF
NA	TRBJ1-2	TRBV29-1	NA	TGCAGCGTTGATGTGGGACCATCCTCCTACTATGGCTACACCTTC	CSVDVGPSSYYGYTF
TRBD1	TRBJ1-5	TRBV10-3	few	TGTGCCATCAGCCGGACAGGGGGTGAGCAGCCCCAGCATTTT	CAISRTGGEQPQHF
TRBD2	TRBJ2-3	TRBV27	NA	TGTGCCAGCAGGAAGGAAGCGCGGGAGGATACGCAGTATTTT	CASRKEAREDTQYF
TRBD1	TRBJ1-2	TRBV2	NA	TGTGCCAGCAGTGAAGGCACAGGGGGATACTATGGCTACACCTTC	CASSEGTGGYYGYTF
TRBD2	TRBJ2-3	TRBV30	many	TGTGCCTGGAGTACGGGAGCGGGAGGAGATACGCAGTATTTT	CAWSTGAGGDTQYF
TRBD1	TRBJ2-7	TRBV6-1	few	TGTGCCAGCAGTGAAAGGGACAGGTACTACTCCTACGAGCAGTACTTC	CASSERDRYYSYEQYF
NA	TRBJ2-5	TRBV20-1	NA	TGCAGTGCTAGAGATGGGAGGGGGGAAGAGACCCAGTACTTC	CSARDGRGEETQYF
TRBD1	TRBJ2-2	TRBV6-1	many	TGTGCCAGCAGTGAACGGACAGGGTTTACCGGGGAGCTGTTTTTT	CASSERTGFTGELFF
NA	TRBJ2-5	TRBV7-6	NA	TGTGCCAGCAGCTCACGACTCGCAGAGGTGGAGACCCAGTACTTC	CASSSRLAEVETQYF
TRBD2	TRBJ2-3	TRBV6-1	NA	TGTGCCAGCGCGGGGAGCGGGAGGGATACGCAGTATTTT	CASAGSGRDTQYF
NA	TRBJ2-5	TRBV27	NA	TGTGCCAGCAGTGCGACGTACCCCGGACTAACCCAGTACTTC	CASSATYPGLTQYF
TRBD2	TRBJ2-7	TRBV18	NA	TGTGCCAGCTCACCAGAATTGGCTAGCGGGATTTGGTACGAGCAGTACTTC	CASSPELASGIWYEQYF
TRBD2	TRBJ2-3	TRBV12-3/TRBV12-4	NA	TGTGCCAGCATCCTAGCGGGAGGTTTGGATACGCAGTATTTT	CASILAGGLDTQYF
NA	TRBJ2-7	TRBV6-1	few	TGTGCCAGCAAAGCCAGGGGCGCGGGGGAGCAGTACTTC	CASKARGAGEQYF
NA	TRBJ2-1	TRBV7-9	many	TGTGCCAGCAGCTCCCTGTTCTATGAGCAGTTCTTC	CASSSLFYEQFF
NA	TRBJ1-1	TRBV11-3	many	TGTGCCAGCAGCGATCACTGGGACGCTGAAGCTTTCTTT	CASSDHWDAEAFF
TRBD2	TRBJ2-5	TRBV27	NA	TGTGCCAGCAGTTTACGAAGTCTAGCGGGAAGTTCTGAGACCCAGTACTTC	CASSLRSLAGSSETQYF
NA	TRBJ2-3	TRBV7-9	NA	TGTGCCAGCAGCTTAGCCAACCCAGATACGCAGTATTTT	CASSLANPDTQYF
TRBD2	TRBJ2-3	TRBV7-2	many	TGTGCCAGCAGCCCCTTAGCGGGAGGGGATACGCAGTATTTT	CASSPLAGGDTQYF
TRBD1	TRBJ1-2	TRBV10-3	once	TGTGCCATCAGACGTGACAGGGAGGCCTATGGCTACACCTTC	CAIRRDREAYGYTF
NA	TRBJ1-2	TRBV2	many	TGTGCCAGCAGTGAGGGTGGCGATGGCTACACCTTC	CASSEGGDGYTF
NA	TRBJ2-3	TRBV28	few	TGTGCCAGCAGAAGGTCAGATACGCAGTATTTT	CASRRSDTQYF
NA	TRBJ1-1	TRBV20-1	NA	TGCAGTGCTTCCCGGAGGGGGACTGAAGCTTTCTTT	CSASRRGTEAFF
TRBD2	TRBJ2-1	TRBV7-9	few	TGTGCCAGCAGCCACACCTCCGGGACTAATTACAATGAGCAGTTCTTC	CASSHTSGTNYNEQFF
NA	TRBJ2-1	TRBV27	NA	TGTGCCAGCACTATGAGGGCATCCAGCTCCTACAATGAGCAGTTCTTC	CASTMRASSSYNEQFF
NA	TRBJ1-2	TRBV3-1	many	TGTGCCAGCAGCCACGCTGGGGGGGGCTATGGCTACACCTTC	CASSHAGGGYGYTF
TRBD2	TRBJ2-2	TRBV7-2	NA	TGTGCCAGCAGCTTTACTGACGGGAGGGCCGGGGAGCTGTTTTTT	CASSFTDGRAGELFF
TRBD2	TRBJ2-3	TRBV4-1	many	TGCGCCAGCAGCCTACGAACTAGCGACCGCACAGATACGCAGTATTTT	CASSLRTSDRTDTQYF
TRBD1	TRBJ2-5	TRBV11-1	few	TGTGCCAGCAGCTTAGTCATATCAGGGGGCACAGAGACCCAGTACTTC	CASSLVISGGTETQYF
NA	TRBJ1-4	TRBV20-1	NA	TGCAGTGCTAAAATGGATGCGGAAAAACTGTTTTTT	CSAKMDAEKLFF
TRBD2	TRBJ2-5	TRBV7-3	NA	TGTGCCAGCAGCCCCGGGACTAGCGGGAGGGCCATAGAGACCCAGTACTTC	CASSPGTSGRAIETQYF
TRBD1	TRBJ2-1	TRBV20-1	few	TGCAGTGCTCGACCAGGGGGCCGGTACAATGAGCAGTTCTTC	CSARPGGRYNEQFF